The present entry profiles one TCR beta chain with its context. Its antigen is not identified. Because the CDR3 is missing its conserved closing phenylalanine or tryptophan, this is likely a read error. It is unclear where the CDR3 begins or ends on the DNA, so no DNA is shown, and the CDR3 is as TCRdb lists it. This specimen belongs to a study of radiotherapy plus CTLA-4 blockade in lung cancer. Across the whole study: Objective response was observed in around a sixth of patients, and disease control in roughly 31%. Study conclusions and caveats: Early clone dynamics of blood T cells, plus interferon-beta, reportedly predicted response best. Blood saw expansion of tumor-derived TCR clones after radiotherapy plus ipilimumab.

Chemo-refractory metastatic non-small-cell lung cancer patients received focal radiation with ipilimumab CTLA-4 blockade. The CDR3 has 12 amino acids, counting both end residues. Per germline, CDR1 MNHNS and CDR2 SASEGT. Only in-frame clones appear in the TCRdb table, and some are missing; sequencing was by immunoSEQ multiplex PCR. The data hold 45,000 to 60,000 clones, with more than 75% observed a single time. The sample here was peripheral blood, taken from a patient treated with radiotherapy plus ipilimumab. This chain links TRBV6-1 with TRBJ1-2; the tabulated D call, TRBD1, remains unverified against the DNA. The sequence derives from a human donor with non-small cell lung cancer who had stable disease on radiotherapy plus ipilimumab. The CDR3 sequence: CASSEVDSNAFT.